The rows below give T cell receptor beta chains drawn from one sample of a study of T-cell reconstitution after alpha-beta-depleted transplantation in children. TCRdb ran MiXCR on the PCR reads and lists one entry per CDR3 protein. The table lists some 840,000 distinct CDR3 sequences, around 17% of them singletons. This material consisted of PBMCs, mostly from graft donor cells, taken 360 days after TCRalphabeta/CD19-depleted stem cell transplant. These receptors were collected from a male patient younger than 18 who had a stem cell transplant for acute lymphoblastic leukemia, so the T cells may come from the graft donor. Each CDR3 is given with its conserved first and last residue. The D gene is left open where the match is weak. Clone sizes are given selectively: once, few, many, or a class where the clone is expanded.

DNA: TGTGCCAGCAGTTTTTATGCAAGGAGCTCCTACGAGCAGTACTTC
CDR3: CASSFYARSSYEQYF
V: TRBV12-3/TRBV12-4
J: TRBJ2-7
D: .
size: few

DNA: TGCAGTGCTAGCTTGGACAGGGCGATAAACTCACCCCTCCACTTT
CDR3: CSASLDRAINSPLHF
V: TRBV20-1
J: TRBJ1-6
D: TRBD1
size: .

DNA: TGCAGCGTTGAAGATTTCGCCAGGAGCTATGGCTACACCTTC
CDR3: CSVEDFARSYGYTF
V: TRBV29-1
J: TRBJ1-2
D: .
size: .

DNA: TGTGCCAGCAGTGCCACAGGGGGCGTAGTCCACGAGCAGTACTTC
CDR3: CASSATGGVVHEQYF
V: TRBV6-1
J: TRBJ2-7
D: TRBD1
size: few

DNA: TGCGCCAGCAGCAGCGGGACTCCCTACAATGAGCAGTTCTTC
CDR3: CASSSGTPYNEQFF
V: TRBV5-1
J: TRBJ2-1
D: TRBD2
size: many

DNA: TGTACCAGCAGTGTTGGGGGGGCAGGGACCGGGGAGCTGTTTTTT
CDR3: CTSSVGGAGTGELFF
V: TRBV25-1
J: TRBJ2-2
D: .
size: .

DNA: TGTGCCAGCATCGGTAGCGCCTACACAGATACGCAGTATTTT
CDR3: CASIGSAYTDTQYF
V: TRBV27
J: TRBJ2-3
D: .
size: few

DNA: TGCGCCAGCAGCCAAGGATCGGGACAGGGGGTCTACGAGCAGTACTTC
CDR3: CASSQGSGQGVYEQYF
V: TRBV4-1
J: TRBJ2-7
D: TRBD1
size: .

DNA: TGTGCCAGCAGCCTCCTGTGGGGTGCGCACTACGAGCAGTACTTC
CDR3: CASSLLWGAHYEQYF
V: TRBV12-3/TRBV12-4
J: TRBJ2-7
D: .
size: .

DNA: TGCGCCAGCAGCCAAGTGGGCCCACTAATACAAGAGACCCAGTACTTC
CDR3: CASSQVGPLIQETQYF
V: TRBV4-1
J: TRBJ2-5
D: .
size: .

DNA: TGCAGCGTTGGAGGTACAGGGGTGGCCGCAACTAATGAAAAACTGTTTTTT
CDR3: CSVGGTGVAATNEKLFF
V: TRBV29-1
J: TRBJ1-4
D: TRBD1
size: few

DNA: TGTGCCAGCAGGGGACTAGCGGGAAAAGAGACCCAGTACTTC
CDR3: CASRGLAGKETQYF
V: TRBV27
J: TRBJ2-5
D: TRBD2
size: many

DNA: TGTGCCAGCAGCGGGCCGACTAGCCCTTTAGGGGGCTACGAGCAGTACTTC
CDR3: CASSGPTSPLGGYEQYF
V: TRBV3-1
J: TRBJ2-7
D: .
size: .

DNA: TGTGCCAGCAGTTGGCAGGCCCCCTACGAGCAGTACTTC
CDR3: CASSWQAPYEQYF
V: TRBV27
J: TRBJ2-7
D: .
size: .

DNA: TGTTCATACACCGGGGAGCTGTTTTTT
CDR3: CSYTGELFF
V: TRBV10-3
J: TRBJ2-2
D: .
size: many

DNA: TGTGCCAGCAGCTCTGGTCCCGCGATCTACGAGCAGTACTTC
CDR3: CASSSGPAIYEQYF
V: TRBV7-2
J: TRBJ2-7
D: .
size: .

DNA: TGTGCCAGCAGCCCAAAACCGGGATGGACTTTTGACTACACCTTC
CDR3: CASSPKPGWTFDYTF
V: TRBV4-2
J: TRBJ1-2
D: .
size: .

DNA: TGTGCCAGCAGTTATCGGAGGGGGGGGCAGTTCTTC
CDR3: CASSYRRGGQFF
V: TRBV6-6
J: TRBJ2-1
D: .
size: few

DNA: TGTGCCAGTAGTATGGTGACAGGGGTCGAGCAGTACTTC
CDR3: CASSMVTGVEQYF
V: TRBV19
J: TRBJ2-7
D: TRBD1
size: few

DNA: TGTGCCAGCAGCCTAAACGGGGCTAGCGGGAGATTCGACGACACCGGGGAGCTGTTTTTT
CDR3: CASSLNGASGRFDDTGELFF
V: TRBV6-2/TRBV6-3
J: TRBJ2-2
D: TRBD2
size: few

DNA: TGTGCCAGCAGCTTAGGAGGGGTTAGGGGCACAGATACGCAGTATTTT
CDR3: CASSLGGVRGTDTQYF
V: TRBV7-9
J: TRBJ2-3
D: .
size: few

DNA: TGCGCCAGCAGCTTCCGTATCCCCAACTCCCAAGAGACCCAGTACTTC
CDR3: CASSFRIPNSQETQYF
V: TRBV5-1
J: TRBJ2-5
D: .
size: .

DNA: TGTGCCAGCAGTGCCGGGGGAAAGGCCGGGGAGCTGTTTTTT
CDR3: CASSAGGKAGELFF
V: TRBV2
J: TRBJ2-2
D: .
size: .

DNA: TGCAGTGCTAGAGATATAGCCCAGGGTAATTACGAGCAGTACTTC
CDR3: CSARDIAQGNYEQYF
V: TRBV20-1
J: TRBJ2-7
D: .
size: .

DNA: TGTGCCAGCAGACGACTAGCGGGAGGGAGCTACGAGCAGTACTTC
CDR3: CASRRLAGGSYEQYF
V: TRBV27
J: TRBJ2-7
D: TRBD2
size: few

DNA: TGTGCCAGCAGCTTACCCAGGTCGCGGGAGCAGTACTTC
CDR3: CASSLPRSREQYF
V: TRBV11-3
J: TRBJ2-7
D: .
size: .

DNA: TGCAGTGCTAGAGATGGCTTCGACCACACAGATACGCAGTATTTT
CDR3: CSARDGFDHTDTQYF
V: TRBV20-1
J: TRBJ2-3
D: .
size: many

DNA: TGTGCCAGCAGCGTAGAGAGACCCCCGGGACTAGTCAGTGGTGAGCAGTTCTTC
CDR3: CASSVERPPGLVSGEQFF
V: TRBV9
J: TRBJ2-1
D: TRBD2
size: .

DNA: TGCAGTGCTAGTTGGGGACAGACCTACGAGCAGTACTTC
CDR3: CSASWGQTYEQYF
V: TRBV20-1
J: TRBJ2-7
D: TRBD1
size: few

DNA: TGTGCCAGCTACGGGGACCCGAGCTACGAGCAGTACTTC
CDR3: CASYGDPSYEQYF
V: TRBV7-9
J: TRBJ2-7
D: .
size: many

DNA: TGTGCCAGCAGTGCGGCCGTTTGGGCGGACCTCTCCTACGAGCAGTACTTC
CDR3: CASSAAVWADLSYEQYF
V: TRBV6-1
J: TRBJ2-7
D: .
size: many

DNA: TGTGCCAGCAGCTTGTGGACGGGACTAGCGAGCTCCTACAATGAGCAGTTCTTC
CDR3: CASSLWTGLASSYNEQFF
V: TRBV5-6
J: TRBJ2-1
D: TRBD2
size: few

DNA: TGTGCCAGCAGTTTTGTAGGGTTCGTCAATCAGCCCCAGCATTTT
CDR3: CASSFVGFVNQPQHF
V: TRBV28
J: TRBJ1-5
D: .
size: many

DNA: TGTGCCATCAGTGTTCGGGAGAACACCGGGGAGCTGTTTTTT
CDR3: CAISVRENTGELFF
V: TRBV10-3
J: TRBJ2-2
D: .
size: few

DNA: TGTGCCAGCAGTGCCAGTGGCACGAATCAGCCCCAGCATTTT
CDR3: CASSASGTNQPQHF
V: TRBV27
J: TRBJ1-5
D: .
size: few

DNA: TGTGCCAGCAGCTTAGACACGGGAGCTTCACCCCTCCACTTT
CDR3: CASSLDTGASPLHF
V: TRBV12-3/TRBV12-4
J: TRBJ1-6
D: .
size: .

DNA: TGCGCCAGCAGCTTCAGACAGGGGGAGGGTGAAGCTTTCTTT
CDR3: CASSFRQGEGEAFF
V: TRBV5-1
J: TRBJ1-1
D: TRBD1
size: few

DNA: TGCGCCAGCAGCTTTAATGGGATAGGGTTCTACAATGAGCAGTTCTTC
CDR3: CASSFNGIGFYNEQFF
V: TRBV5-1
J: TRBJ2-1
D: .
size: many

DNA: TGTGCCAGTACTCTTAGCGGCCGTTCCTACGAGCAGTACTTC
CDR3: CASTLSGRSYEQYF
V: TRBV19
J: TRBJ2-7
D: .
size: once

DNA: TGCAGTGTAGGGCTTAGACGGGTCTACGAGCAGTACTTC
CDR3: CSVGLRRVYEQYF
V: TRBV20-1
J: TRBJ2-7
D: .
size: many

DNA: TGTGCCAGCAGCTTGGTAGCGGGAGTAGGAACCGGGGAGCTGTTTTTT
CDR3: CASSLVAGVGTGELFF
V: TRBV5-5
J: TRBJ2-2
D: TRBD2
size: few

DNA: TGCAGTGCTCTCAGGAGTCAAGAGACCCAGTACTTC
CDR3: CSALRSQETQYF
V: TRBV20-1
J: TRBJ2-5
D: .
size: many

DNA: TGCAGTGCTCCTCGGGACCTTGGGGTCGTGAACACTGAAGCTTTCTTT
CDR3: CSAPRDLGVVNTEAFF
V: TRBV20-1
J: TRBJ1-1
D: .
size: .

DNA: TGCGCCAGCAGCCGGGTCGTTTCAGCGGGAGGAGTTTACAATGAGCAGTTCTTC
CDR3: CASSRVVSAGGVYNEQFF
V: TRBV4-1
J: TRBJ2-1
D: TRBD2
size: few

DNA: TGTGCCATCAGTGAGTCCCTAGCGGCGGATAGGAGCTCCTACAATGAGCAGTTCTTC
CDR3: CAISESLAADRSSYNEQFF
V: TRBV10-3
J: TRBJ2-1
D: TRBD2
size: .

DNA: TGCAGTGCTAGAGGAATGGAGACCCGGGCATACAATGAGCAGTTCTTC
CDR3: CSARGMETRAYNEQFF
V: TRBV20-1
J: TRBJ2-1
D: .
size: few